The 18 T cell receptor beta chains below all came from one sample that was sequenced in a study of blood T cell repertoires in COVID-19. The method was immunoSEQ multiplex PCR; TCRdb's version includes in-frame clones alone and lacks a portion of them. The repertoire holds around 140,000 clones, with 75% to 90% as singletons. The sequenced material came from PBMCs or T cells enriched from blood (not recorded which). Receptors originate from a man in his 60s who had recovered from COVID-19.

In regard to this clone: A read error may produce the germline difference seen at one junction end. The chain links TRBV12-3 or TRBV12-4 to TRBJ1-1; D is possibly TRBD1 (5 bases). This CDR3 is built from 12 residues. The CDR3 nucleotides read TGTGCCAGCAGTCCCACCCGGGGGGAGTTCGTCTTT. Encoded protein: CASSPTRGEFVF.

This chain links TRBV7-8 with TRBJ2-7, with D possibly TRBD2 on 6 matching bases. The germline V gene has CDR1 SGHVS and CDR2 FQNEAQ. V dropped 2 bases and J dropped 2 bases, with 7 bases sitting between them. There are 13 residues in the CDR3. The CDR3 loop reads CASSLTGAYEQYF. DNA for the CDR3: TGTGCCAGCAGCTTAACGGGGGCCTACGAGCAGTACTTC. Drawing the rest from reference TRBV7-8 and TRBJ2-7, the complete variable domain is GAGVSQSPRYKVAKRGQDVALRCDPISGHVSLFWYQQALGQGPEFLTYFQNEAQLDKSGLPSDRFFAERPEGSVSTLKIQRTQQEDSAVYLCASSLTGAYEQYFGPGTRLTVT.

The gene calls are TRBV28 and TRBJ2-7, with TRBD2 as a possible D gene (6 bases). From germline, CDR1 is MDHEN and CDR2 SYDVKM. V was clipped by 6 bases and J by 3 bases, with 12 bases between them. The CDR3 spans 13 residues. The CDR3: CASRSWDFYEQYF. The CDR3 nucleotides read TGTGCCAGCAGGTCGTGGGACTTCTACGAGCAGTACTTC. Filled out from reference TRBV28 and TRBJ2-7, the complete variable domain reads DVKVTQSSRYLVKRTGEKVFLECVQDMDHENMFWYRQDPGLGLRLIYFSYDVKMKEKGDIPEGYSVSREKKERFSLILESASTNQTSMYLCASRSWDFYEQYFGPGTRLTVT.

The rearrangement joins TRBV3-1 (or the pseudogene TRBV3-2) to TRBJ2-7; 7 bases align to TRBD1. V lost 5 bases to trimming and J lost 3 bases; unmatched junction nucleotides: 10. Germline lookup yields CDR1 LGHDT and CDR2 YNNKEL (reference sequence). The CDR3 runs to 15 residues. The CDR3 DNA reads TGTGCCAGCAGCGCGAGGGACAGATTGAGCTACGAGCAGTACTTC. Its translation: CASSARDRLSYEQYF.

The V and J genes are TRBV27 and TRBJ1-4, with D maybe TRBD1 (5 bases). Trimming removed 4 bases from V and 6 bases from J, with 9 bases in between. CDR1 is MNHEY and CDR2 is SMNVEV in the germline V gene (reference sequence). The CDR3 is 13 residues long. The DNA for the CDR3 is TGTGCCAGCAGTTGGGGGGGAGATGAAAAACTGTTTTTT. Its translation is CASSWGGDEKLFF.

This clone showed up just once. CDR3 region: CASSLLQGSYGYTF. The CDR3, as DNA: TGTGCCAGCAGCTTACTACAGGGTTCCTATGGCTACACCTTC. The V and J genes are TRBV11-2 and TRBJ1-2; tentatively, D is TRBD1 (6 bases). The CDR3 has 14 residues. Per the germline V gene, CDR1 is SGHAT and CDR2 is FQNNGV. V was pared by 2 bases and J by 4 bases, with 11 bases between.

J is TRBJ1-1 and V is TRBV12-3 or TRBV12-4, with D perhaps TRBD1 (5 bases). The CDR3 runs to 13 residues. Deletions cut 6 bases from V and 4 bases from J, with 12 bases between. CDR3 sequence: CASSLRVGTEAFF. The CDR3 DNA reads TGTGCCAGCAGCCTCAGGGTCGGCACTGAAGCTTTCTTT.

The gene calls are TRBV15 and TRBJ1-2; the match to TRBD1 covers 10 bases. The CDR3 length is 14 residues. The germline CDR1 and CDR2 sequences are LNHNV and YYDKDF (reference sequence). J gave up 8 bases and V 5 bases, and 8 bases lay outside the gene matches. CDR3 in DNA: TGTGCCACCAGCGTACGACAGGGGGCTGGGGGCTACACCTTC. Its translation: CATSVRQGAGGYTF.

In the case of this clone: Different DNA sequences within this sample yield the same CDR3. The chain couples TRBV28 to TRBJ2-3; TRBD2 matches 12 bases. Trimming took 5 bases from V and 3 from J; bases not matched to a gene: 0. The CDR3 runs to 14 residues. The germline CDR1 and CDR2 sequences are MDHEN and SYDVKM. CDR3 nucleotide sequence: TGTGCCAGCAGTCTAGCGGGAGGGACAGATACGCAGTATTTT. This sequence encodes CASSLAGGTDTQYF.

This rearrangement joins TRBV6-5 to TRBJ2-3; 7 positions agree with TRBD2. Germline-derived CDR1 and CDR2 are MNHEY and SVGAGI. The CDR3 has 15 amino acids. The V and J ends lost 7 bases and 3 bases, in that order; junction bases with no gene match: 10. The CDR3 loop reads CASMDSGGPTDTQYF. CDR3 DNA sequence: TGTGCCAGCATGGATTCGGGGGGACCGACAGATACGCAGTATTTT.

The chain carries TRBV30 and TRBJ1-1; D call uncertain. This CDR3 is built from 12 residues. The germline V gene has CDR1 GTSNPN and CDR2 SVGIG (reference sequence). Trimming took off 3 bases at V and 1 base at J, with 6 bases between the two ends. CDR3 region: CAWRPRNTEAFF. The CDR3 nucleotides read TGTGCCTGGAGACCGAGGAACACTGAAGCTTTCTTT.

The V and J genes are TRBV2 and TRBJ2-1; 13 bases agree with TRBD2. With 6 bases clipped from V and 2 bases from J, the junction kept 1 base outside the gene matches. The CDR3 extends over 15 amino acids. CDR1 SNHLY and CDR2 FYNNEI come from the germline V gene. Here the CDR3 DNA reads TGTGCCAGCAGGGGGACTAGCGGGACCTACAATGAGCAGTTCTTC. Translated, it gives CASRGTSGTYNEQFF.

The chain recombines TRBV29-1 with TRBJ2-7, with 8 nucleotides matching TRBD1. Per the germline V gene, CDR1 is SQVTM and CDR2 is ANQGSEA. The CDR3 is 12 residues long. J was trimmed by 7 bases and V by 4 bases; bases with no gene match: 6. The CDR3 here is CSVGQGMSEQYF. The CDR3 nucleotides read TGCAGCGTTGGACAGGGGATGAGTGAGCAGTACTTC.

Comment on this clone: Other nucleotide sequences in the sample specify the same CDR3. This chain links TRBV2 with TRBJ1-5; 11 bases are shared with TRBD1. With 5 bases clipped from V and 7 bases from J, the junction kept 4 bases outside the gene matches. The CDR3 totals 14 residues. Per the germline V gene, CDR1 is SNHLY and CDR2 is FYNNEI. The CDR3 nucleotides read TGTGCCAGCAGTCCGGACAGGGGGCGACAGCCCCAGCATTTT. The encoded protein is CASSPDRGRQPQHF.

The CDR3 spells CASAMGGGPLHF. In DNA form, the CDR3 reads TGTGCCAGCGCTATGGGGGGTGGGCCCCTCCACTTT. The V call is TRBV11-2, the J call TRBJ1-6, with TRBD1 as a possible D gene (5 bases). The CDR3 has 12 residues. V was cut by 8 bases and J by 13 bases, with 15 bases left in between. The germline CDR1 and CDR2 sequences are SGHAT and FQNNGV. Full variable domain (remainder filled in from reference TRBV11-2 and TRBJ1-6): EAGVAQSPRYKIIEKRQSVAFWCNPISGHATLYWYQQILGQGPKLLIQFQNNGVVDDSQLPKDRFSAERLKGVDSTLKIQPAKLEDSAVYLCASAMGGGPLHFGNGTRLTVT.

The rearrangement joins TRBV9 to TRBJ2-5; 8 bases agree with TRBD1. CDR1 is SGDLS, CDR2 YYNGEE, per germline. After removal of 1 base from V and 4 bases from J, the junction contained 6 bases not matched to a gene. CDR3 length: 15 residues. CDR3 bases: TGTGCCAGCAGCGTACAGGGGGCAGAGGCAGAGACCCAGTACTTC. Protein: CASSVQGAEAETQYF.

The V call is TRBV27, the J call TRBJ1-3, with TRBD1 matching 8 bases. Trimming removed 5 bases from V and 4 bases from J; junction bases left unmatched: 1. Looked up from germline, CDR1 is MNHEY and CDR2 is SMNVEV (reference sequence). This CDR3 comprises 13 residues. The chain's CDR3 is CASSRTGGNTIYF. The CDR3 bases are TGTGCCAGCAGTCGGACAGGGGGAAACACCATATATTTT.

The CDR3 DNA is TGTGCCAGCAGCTTAAGTTCCGGTTGGTACGAGCAGTACTTC. This gives the protein CASSLSSGWYEQYF. The chain has TRBV7-9 and TRBJ2-7; no definite D call. Per the germline V gene, CDR1 is SEHNR and CDR2 is FQNEAQ (reference sequence). Trimming stripped 2 bases from V and 4 bases from J, with 12 bases between. The CDR3 is 14 amino acids.